This T cell receptor beta chain originates from a study of memory CD4+ T cells and cytomegalovirus serostatus. Study results and limitations: Suggested: most of the CMV-linked TCR signature lies in CD4+ memory cells.

TCRdb keeps only in-frame clones here, not all; method: immunoSEQ multiplex PCR. The data hold 40,000 or so clones, with around 84% observed a single time. Trimming took 4 bases from V and 6 from J; bases not matched to a gene: 5. The CDR3 is made up of 15 amino acids. CDR1 SGHTA and CDR2 FQGNSA come from the germline V gene. Turning to this clone: Its target is unknown.

Single viable CD3+CD4+CD8-CD45RO+ cells were sorted as the memory CD4+ T cells. Serostatus was set by detecting CMV pp150, pp28, p38, p52 IgG. The sequenced material came from memory CD4+ T cells from blood. The receptor's source is an adult in good health and CMV-seronegative. The chain couples TRBV7-2 to TRBJ2-1, with 11 bases matching TRBD2. The CDR3: CASSSSGGRINEQFF. The CDR3 bases are TGTGCCAGCAGCTCTAGCGGGGGGCGGATCAATGAGCAGTTCTTC.